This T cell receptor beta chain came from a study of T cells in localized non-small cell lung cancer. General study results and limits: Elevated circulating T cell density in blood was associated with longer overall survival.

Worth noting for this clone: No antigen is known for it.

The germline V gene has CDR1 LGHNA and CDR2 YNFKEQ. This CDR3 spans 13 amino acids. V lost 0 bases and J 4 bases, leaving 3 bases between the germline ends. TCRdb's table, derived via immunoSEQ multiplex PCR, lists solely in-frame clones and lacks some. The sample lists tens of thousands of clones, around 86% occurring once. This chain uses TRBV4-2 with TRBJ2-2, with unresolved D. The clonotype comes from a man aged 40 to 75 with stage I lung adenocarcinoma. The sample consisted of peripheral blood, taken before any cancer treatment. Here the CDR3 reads CASSQEATGELFF. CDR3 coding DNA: TGTGCCAGCAGCCAAGAAGCCACCGGGGAGCTGTTTTTT.